Shown below are 8 T cell receptor beta chains from a single sample sequenced in a study of regulatory T cells in long-lasting Graves disease. Sample time point: newly diagnosed GD, antithyroid drugs for less than 3 months. RNA isolated from PBMCs was used to make the TCR library. Through Arm-PCR of CDR3 regions and iRepertoire HTBI primers, TCR beta libraries were built. TCRdb re-analysed the multiplex PCR reads in MiXCR, keeping a single row per CDR3 protein. The sample has hundreds of thousands of distinct CDR3 sequences; roughly 15% are singletons. The sample was also linked to a second study, of T cells in Graves' hyperthyroidism and ophthalmopathy.

The starting material was peripheral blood mononuclear cells (PBMCs), obtained at new diagnosis, from a patient treated with antithyroid drugs. These receptors all stem from a woman aged 25 to 45 with Graves disease.

CDR3 bases: TGTGCCAGCAGCCAAGATCGACTCGGACTAGCGGGGACCTTCTCCTACAATGAGCAGTTCTTC. It codes for CASSQDRLGLAGTFSYNEQFF. This chain connects TRBV11-3 to TRBJ2-1; TRBD2 aligns across 12 bases. Germline V CDR1 and CDR2: SGHNT, YENEEA. With V trimmed by 5 bases and J by 0 bases, 17 bases remained unmatched. The CDR3 extends over 21 amino acids.

This clonotype was counted at least ten times. This sequence joins TRBV28 and TRBJ1-5; 8 nucleotides line up with TRBD1. V gave up 2 bases and J gave up 6 bases; unmatched junction bases: 9. The CDR3 covers 16 residues. Germline V lookup: CDR1 MDHEN, CDR2 SYDVKM. The DNA for the CDR3 is TGTGCCAGCAGTTTACCGGGACAGGCCTGGGGTCAGCCCCAGCATTTT. Amino acids: CASSLPGQAWGQPQHF. The full variable domain, rest sourced from reference TRBV28 and TRBJ1-5, is DVKVTQSSRYLVKRTGEKVFLECVQDMDHENMFWYRQDPGLGLRLIYFSYDVKMKEKGDIPEGYSVSREKKERFSLILESASTNQTSMYLCASSLPGQAWGQPQHFGDGTRLSIL.

This clonotype was found a few times. V usage is TRBV5-1 and J usage is TRBJ2-7; D perhaps matches TRBD1 (7 bases). Germline values: CDR1 SGHRS, CDR2 YFSETQ. This CDR3 has 14 amino acids. Trimming took 2 bases from V and 3 from J, leaving 12 bases between them. For the CDR3, the DNA is TGCGCCAGCAGCTTACAGGGGACTCACTACGAGCAGTACTTC. Translation: CASSLQGTHYEQYF.

The table lists this clonotype with many counts. The chain employs TRBV7-9 and TRBJ2-7, with 9 bases fitting TRBD1. Germline V gene data show CDR1 as SEHNR and CDR2 as FQNEAQ (reference sequence). This CDR3 is 16 amino acids long. The ends lost 2 bases at V and 6 bases at J; junction bases unmatched: 11. The CDR3 loop is CASSLWTGTGTSEQYF. CDR3 nucleotides: TGTGCCAGCAGCTTATGGACCGGGACAGGGACCTCCGAGCAGTACTTC.

Of note for this clonotype: With a much larger clone just one base away, this may be a read error. The chain has TRBV28 and TRBJ2-1; D uncertain. V was shortened by 3 bases and J by 7 bases, with 22 bases between the two germline ends. This CDR3 spans 17 amino acids. Germline V gene data show CDR1 as MDHEN and CDR2 as SYDVKM. CDR3 sequence: CASSFRGAGPSGNEQFF. DNA of the CDR3: TGTGCCAGCAGTTTTAGAGGTGCCGGTCCATCAGGAAATGAGCAGTTCTTC.

This clonotype occurred many times. The chain carries TRBV20-1 and TRBJ2-5; D is perhaps TRBD1 (5 bases). Per the germline V gene, CDR1 is DFQATT and CDR2 is SNEGSKA (reference sequence). The CDR3 is 13 residues long. Trimming pared 0 bases from V and 3 bases from J, leaving 8 bases between. Here the CDR3 DNA reads TGCAGTGCTAGAGATGGCAGGGAAGAGACCCAGTACTTC. The encoded protein is CSARDGREETQYF.

This clonotype came up many times. The rearrangement joins TRBV18 to TRBJ1-2; 7 positions agree with TRBD1. The germline CDR1 and CDR2 sequences are KGHSH and LQKENI. J was trimmed by 4 bases and V by 3 bases; bases with no gene match: 2. CDR3 length: 13 amino acids. The CDR3: CASSPTGTYGYTF. CDR3 sequence (DNA): TGTGCCAGCTCACCGACAGGGACCTATGGCTACACCTTC.

The V gene is TRBV7-3, the J gene TRBJ2-5, with TRBD2 matching over 7 bases. Losses at the gene ends were 5 bases for V and 1 base for J; bases not matched to a gene: 7. The CDR3 extends over 15 amino acids. Germline CDR1 SGHTA, CDR2 FQGTGA. The CDR3 DNA follows: TGTGCCAGCAGCCCCATAGCGGGCCCCCAAGAGACCCAGTACTTC. This codes for CASSPIAGPQETQYF.